This T cell receptor (beta chain) is from a study of cytomegalovirus exposure and HLA in healthy donors. As for the study in general: Of the donors genotyped, approximately 430 in all, over 80% fell in the Caucasian-associated ancestry cluster. Study outcomes and limitations: Later work showed greater clonal expansion in HLA-associated TCR beta chains than in equally common others.

The CDR3 has 12 amino acids. Looked up from germline, CDR1 is SGHTA and CDR2 is FQGNSA. The V end was cut by 3 bases, the J end by 9 bases, with 11 bases between. Points on this clone: Its antigen remains unidentified.

Vbeta (60) and Jbeta (13) primers were used in the PCR. Libraries were prepared by immunoSEQ multiplex PCR; TCRdb keeps only in-frame clonotypes and omits some of them. The data contain about 72,000 clones, 65% to 70% of them singletons. The rearrangement joins TRBV7-2 to TRBJ2-5; D call uncertain. Input material: PBMCs. This clonotype originated in a man aged 35-49 years in good health and CMV-seropositive. In nucleotides, the CDR3 is TGTGCCAGCAGCTTTGTGGGTGCGGCCCAGTACTTC. Encoded protein: CASSFVGAAQYF.